A single T cell receptor (beta chain) is shown here with its context. These data originate in a study of control samples from healthy donors and cancer patients. Germline CDR1 reads SGHRS; CDR2 reads YFSETQ. V lost 2 bases and J lost 1, with 13 bases in between. The CDR3 is 15 residues long. Assay: immunoSEQ multiplex PCR; the TCRdb copy retains only in-frame clones and omits some. This sample has roughly 170,000 clones; 85% to 90% occur once, and the top ten carry roughly 5.3%. V and J are TRBV5-1 and TRBJ2-7, with a possible D match to TRBD2 (6 bases). The TCR sequence derives from a woman aged 25 to 39 in good health. Sequenced material: blood. The CDR3 DNA reads as TGCGCCAGCAGCTTTGGCCTAGCGATTTCCTACGAGCAGTACTTC. Translating gives CASSFGLAISYEQYF. Using reference TRBV5-1 and TRBJ2-7 for the parts outside the CDR3, the full variable domain is KAGVTQTPRYLIKTRGQQVTLSCSPISGHRSVSWYQQTPGQGLQFLFEYFSETQRNKGNFPGRFSGRQFSNSRSEMNVSTLELGDSALYLCASSFGLAISYEQYFGPGTRLTVT.